This T cell receptor (beta chain) is from a study of blood T cells in healthy people across ages. The authors ran a second PCR of about 6 to 11 cycles using a sample-barcoded 5' primer and a J-beta primer mix. A single record per CDR3 protein comes from TCRdb applying MiXCR to the 5' RACE reads. This sample has about 640,000 distinct CDR3 sequences; about 28% occur once, and the top ten carry approximately 15%. This CDR3 is 14 amino acids long. The ends were cut back, 7 bases at V and 4 bases at J, with 15 bases in the middle. From germline, CDR1 is LNHDA and CDR2 SQIVND (reference sequence). The sample taken for sequencing was blood. The sequence derives from a woman of 80 years or more in good health. The genes are TRBV19 and TRBJ2-3; D is undetermined. The CDR3 is CASILDPEPDTQYF. The CDR3 DNA sequence: TGTGCCAGTATATTAGACCCCGAACCAGATACGCAGTATTTT. The full variable domain, with the rest looked up from reference TRBV19 and TRBJ2-3, is DGGITQSPKYLFRKEGQNVTLSCEQNLNHDAMYWYRQDPGQGLRLIYYSQIVNDFQKGDIAEGYSVSREKKESFPLTVTSAQKNPTAFYLCASILDPEPDTQYFGPGTRLTVL.